Included here is one TCR beta chain sequence, with context. Its specificity is unknown. Libraries were prepared by immunoSEQ multiplex PCR; TCRdb keeps only in-frame clonotypes and omits some of them. The sample lists 10,000 to 15,000 clones, approximately 80% occurring once. These data are taken from a study of chemoradiotherapy in HPV16-positive cancers. About the research overall: Candidate HPV-specific T-cell clones and common TCR motifs came from functional assays in a couple of HPV16-positive patients.

Study-wide findings and caveats: HPV-responsive T-cell expansion during chemoradiotherapy was linked to improved recurrence-free survival in HPV16-positive patients. During treatment, candidate HPV-specific clones and E7-related motifs expanded in tumor.

The CDR3 is 10 residues long. Deletions cut 2 bases from V and 5 bases from J, with 3 bases between. CDR1 is DFQATT and CDR2 is SNEGSKA in the germline V gene (reference sequence). The clonotype originates from a human donor with HPV-associated anogenital cancer. The rearrangement links TRBV20-1 to TRBJ2-5; D not resolved. Collection of the sample occurred from a patient who underwent chemoradiotherapy. The CDR3 sequence is CSARNETQYF. Written as DNA, the CDR3 is TGCAGTGCTAGAAATGAGACCCAGTACTTC.